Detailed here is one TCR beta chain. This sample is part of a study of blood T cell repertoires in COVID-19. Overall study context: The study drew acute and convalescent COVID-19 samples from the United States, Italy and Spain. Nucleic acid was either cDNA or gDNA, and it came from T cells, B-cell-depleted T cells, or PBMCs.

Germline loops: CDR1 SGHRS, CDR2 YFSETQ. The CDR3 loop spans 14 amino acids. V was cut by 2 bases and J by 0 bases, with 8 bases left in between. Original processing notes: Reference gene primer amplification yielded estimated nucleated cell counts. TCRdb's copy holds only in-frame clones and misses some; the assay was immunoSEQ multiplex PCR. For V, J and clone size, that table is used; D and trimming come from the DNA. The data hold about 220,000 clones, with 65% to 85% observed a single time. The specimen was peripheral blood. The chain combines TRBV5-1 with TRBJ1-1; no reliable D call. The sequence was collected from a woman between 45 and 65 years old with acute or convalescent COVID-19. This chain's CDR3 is CASSLSSMNTEAFF. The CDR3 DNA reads TGCGCCAGCAGCTTATCGAGTATGAACACTGAAGCTTTCTTT.